This T cell receptor (beta chain) emerged from a study of blood T cell repertoires in COVID-19. Looking at the study overall: T cells, B-cell-depleted T cells, or PBMCs supplied cDNA or gDNA.

Per the germline V gene, CDR1 is MDHEN and CDR2 is SYDVKM. The CDR3 runs to 13 residues. This table comes from immunoSEQ multiplex PCR, and its TCRdb copy is limited to in-frame clones, with some not included. The sample consists of around 200,000 clones, less than 90% of them appearing once. This receptor was obtained from a woman aged 40-49 years with acute or convalescent COVID-19. The sequenced sample was peripheral blood. The V and J genes are TRBV28 and TRBJ2-3; D not certain. CDR3 coding DNA: TGTGTGTGCAGAGACACTAGCACAGATACGCAGTATTTT. Residues: CVCRDTSTDTQYF.